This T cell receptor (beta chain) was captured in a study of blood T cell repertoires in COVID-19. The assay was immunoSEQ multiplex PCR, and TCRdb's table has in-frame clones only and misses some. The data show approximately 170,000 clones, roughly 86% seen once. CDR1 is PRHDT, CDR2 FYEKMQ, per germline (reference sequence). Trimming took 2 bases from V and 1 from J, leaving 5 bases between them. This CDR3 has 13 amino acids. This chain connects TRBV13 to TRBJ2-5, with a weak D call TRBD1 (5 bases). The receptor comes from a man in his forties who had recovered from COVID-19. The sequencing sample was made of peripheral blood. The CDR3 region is CASSLRGQETQYF. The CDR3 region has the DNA TGTGCCAGCAGCTTAAGGGGCCAAGAGACCCAGTACTTC.